This TCR beta chain was recovered during a study of T cell repertoires in cytomegalovirus infection. Study information: Alongside well-studied HLA-B-restricted CMV epitopes, recently identified HLA-C-restricted CMV epitopes were also used. Public TCR beta signatures provided an indication of both CMV infection and a matching HLA type.

General study points: The response measured ex vivo was dominated by TCR beta clonotypes (HLA-C-restricted and CMV-specific). Individuals carrying CMV plus the relevant HLA were identified by cumulative frequency of public TCR beta families.

Per the germline V gene, CDR1 is MDHEN and CDR2 is SYDVKM. The CDR3 is made up of 14 amino acids. Deletions cut 3 bases from V and 5 bases from J, with 11 bases between. TCRdb re-called the reads through MiXCR, storing one row per CDR3 protein. Of some 480,000 distinct CDR3 sequences in the sample, more than 30% were seen once. This clonotype has more than one count but fewer than ten. Its antigen is undetermined. The genes are TRBV28 and TRBJ1-5; D is ambiguous. Sequenced material: cultured PBMCs, taken from culture after CMV antigen stimulation. This TCR derives from a human donor in good health (CMV status not recorded). Some clones in this sample may be carry-over from other donors' samples. The chain's CDR3 is CASSLGGSYQPQHF. CDR3 nucleotide sequence: TGTGCCAGCAGTTTGGGAGGGTCATATCAGCCCCAGCATTTT.